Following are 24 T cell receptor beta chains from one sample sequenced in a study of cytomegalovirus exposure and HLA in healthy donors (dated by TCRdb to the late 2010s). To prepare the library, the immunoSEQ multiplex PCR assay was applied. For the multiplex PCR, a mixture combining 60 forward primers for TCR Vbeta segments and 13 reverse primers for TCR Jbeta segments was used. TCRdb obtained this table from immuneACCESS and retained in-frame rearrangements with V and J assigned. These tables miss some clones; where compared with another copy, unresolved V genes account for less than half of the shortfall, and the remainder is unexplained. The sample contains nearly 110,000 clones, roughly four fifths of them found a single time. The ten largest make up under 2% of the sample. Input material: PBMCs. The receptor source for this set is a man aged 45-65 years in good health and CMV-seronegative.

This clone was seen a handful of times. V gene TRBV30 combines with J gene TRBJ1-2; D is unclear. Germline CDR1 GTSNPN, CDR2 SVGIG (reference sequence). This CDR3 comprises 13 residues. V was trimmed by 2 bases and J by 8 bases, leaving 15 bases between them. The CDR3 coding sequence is TGTGCCTGGAGTTCCTTCGGGTTGAGCGGCTACACCTTC. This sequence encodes CAWSSFGLSGYTF.

Here the CDR3 reads CASSYFAGGKGELFF. CDR3 in DNA: TGTGCCAGCAGTTATTTCGCGGGGGGGAAGGGGGAGCTGTTTTTT. The V gene is TRBV27, the J gene TRBJ2-2; 9 positions agree with TRBD2. The J segment lost 8 bases and the V segment lost 4 bases, leaving 8 bases of the junction unmatched. The CDR3 is made up of 15 amino acids. Per germline, CDR1 MNHEY and CDR2 SMNVEV (reference sequence).

CDR3: CASSLAGGPSRELFF. CDR3 sequence (DNA): TGTGCCAGCAGTTTGGCGGGGGGCCCCTCACGGGAGCTGTTTTTT. The genes are TRBV27 and TRBJ2-2, with TRBD2 matching over 8 bases. The J segment lost 9 bases and the V segment lost 3 bases, leaving 9 bases of the junction unmatched. Germline values: CDR1 MNHEY, CDR2 SMNVEV (reference sequence). The CDR3 loop spans 15 amino acids.

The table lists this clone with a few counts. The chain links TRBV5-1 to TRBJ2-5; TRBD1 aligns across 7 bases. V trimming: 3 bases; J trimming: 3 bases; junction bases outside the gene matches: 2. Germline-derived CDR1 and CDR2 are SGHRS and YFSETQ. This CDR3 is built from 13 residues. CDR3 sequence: CASSSGTEETQYF. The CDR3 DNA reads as TGCGCCAGCAGCTCCGGGACAGAAGAGACCCAGTACTTC.

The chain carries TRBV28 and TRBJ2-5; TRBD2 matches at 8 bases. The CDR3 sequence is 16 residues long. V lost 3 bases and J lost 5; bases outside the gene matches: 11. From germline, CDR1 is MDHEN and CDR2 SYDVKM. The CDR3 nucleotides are TGTGCCAGCAGTTTCAGGCGGGGGGCGGTCGGGGAGACCCAGTACTTC. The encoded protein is CASSFRRGAVGETQYF. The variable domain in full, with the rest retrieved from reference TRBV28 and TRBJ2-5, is DVKVTQSSRYLVKRTGEKVFLECVQDMDHENMFWYRQDPGLGLRLIYFSYDVKMKEKGDIPEGYSVSREKKERFSLILESASTNQTSMYLCASSFRRGAVGETQYFGPGTRLLVL.

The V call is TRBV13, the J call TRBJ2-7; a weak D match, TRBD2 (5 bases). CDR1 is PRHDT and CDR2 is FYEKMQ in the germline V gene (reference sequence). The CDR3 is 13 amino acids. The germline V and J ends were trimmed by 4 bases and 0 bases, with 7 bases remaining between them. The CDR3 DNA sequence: TGTGCCAGCAGCTCCCGGGACTCCTACGAGCAGTACTTC. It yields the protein CASSSRDSYEQYF.

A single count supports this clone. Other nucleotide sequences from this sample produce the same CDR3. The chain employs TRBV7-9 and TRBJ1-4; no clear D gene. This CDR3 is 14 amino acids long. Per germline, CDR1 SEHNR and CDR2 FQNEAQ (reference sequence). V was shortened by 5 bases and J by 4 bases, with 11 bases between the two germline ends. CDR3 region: CASSLDRYNEKLFF. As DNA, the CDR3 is TGTGCCAGCAGCCTCGATAGATATAATGAAAAACTGTTTTTT.

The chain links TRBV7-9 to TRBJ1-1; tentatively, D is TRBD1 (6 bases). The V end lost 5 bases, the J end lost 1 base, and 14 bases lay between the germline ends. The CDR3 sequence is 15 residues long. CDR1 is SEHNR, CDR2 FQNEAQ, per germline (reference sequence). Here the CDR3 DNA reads TGTGCCAGCAGCACATTGACAGGCCGGAACACTGAAGCTTTCTTT. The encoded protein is CASSTLTGRNTEAFF.

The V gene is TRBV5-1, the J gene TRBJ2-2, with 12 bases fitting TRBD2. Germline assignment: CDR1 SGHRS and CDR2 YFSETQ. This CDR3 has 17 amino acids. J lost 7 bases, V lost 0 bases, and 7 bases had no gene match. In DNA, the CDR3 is TGCGCCAGCAGCTTGGGACTAGCGGGGGACCTCGGCGGGGAGCTGTTTTTT. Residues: CASSLGLAGDLGGELFF. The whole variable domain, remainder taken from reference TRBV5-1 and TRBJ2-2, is KAGVTQTPRYLIKTRGQQVTLSCSPISGHRSVSWYQQTPGQGLQFLFEYFSETQRNKGNFPGRFSGRQFSNSRSEMNVSTLELGDSALYLCASSLGLAGDLGGELFFGEGSRLTVL.

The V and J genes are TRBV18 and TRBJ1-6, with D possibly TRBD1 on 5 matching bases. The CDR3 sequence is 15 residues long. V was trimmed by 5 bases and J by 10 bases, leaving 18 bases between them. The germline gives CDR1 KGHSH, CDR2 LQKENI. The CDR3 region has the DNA TGTGCCAGCTCAGATGGCAATGGGGCCTTGTCACCCCTCCACTTT. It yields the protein CASSDGNGALSPLHF.

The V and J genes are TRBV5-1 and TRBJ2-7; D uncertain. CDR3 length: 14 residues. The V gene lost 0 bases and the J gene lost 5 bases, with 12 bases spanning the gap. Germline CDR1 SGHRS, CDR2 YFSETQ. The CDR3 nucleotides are TGCGCCAGCAGCTTGGGGAGTACGCCCAACGAGCAGTACTTC. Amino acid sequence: CASSLGSTPNEQYF.

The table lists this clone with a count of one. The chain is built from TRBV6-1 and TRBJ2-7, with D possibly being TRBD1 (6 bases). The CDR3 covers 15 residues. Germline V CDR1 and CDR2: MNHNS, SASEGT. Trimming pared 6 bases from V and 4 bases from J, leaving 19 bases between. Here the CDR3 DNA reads TGTGCCAGCAGCCTCACAGGGTTCCCATCTTACGAGCAGTACTTC. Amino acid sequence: CASSLTGFPSYEQYF.

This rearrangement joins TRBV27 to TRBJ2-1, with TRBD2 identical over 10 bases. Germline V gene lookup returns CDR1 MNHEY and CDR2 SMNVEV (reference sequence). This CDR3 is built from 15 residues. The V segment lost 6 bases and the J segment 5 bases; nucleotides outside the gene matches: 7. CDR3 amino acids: CASRGTSGGDNEQFF. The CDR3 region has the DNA TGTGCCAGCAGGGGTACGAGCGGGGGGGACAATGAGCAGTTCTTC.

The CDR3 loop reads CAISREGVSGANVLTF. The CDR3 DNA reads TGTGCCATCAGTCGAGAGGGGGTCTCTGGGGCCAACGTCCTGACTTTC. This rearrangement joins TRBV10-3 to TRBJ2-6, with D perhaps matching TRBD1 (6 bases). This CDR3 is built from 16 residues. Deletions cut 5 bases from V and 0 bases from J, with 11 bases between. The germline CDR1 and CDR2 sequences are ENHRY and SYGVKD.

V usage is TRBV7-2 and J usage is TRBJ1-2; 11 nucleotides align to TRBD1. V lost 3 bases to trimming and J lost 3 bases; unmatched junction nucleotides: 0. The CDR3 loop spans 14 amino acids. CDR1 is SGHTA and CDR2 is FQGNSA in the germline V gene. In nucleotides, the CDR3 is TGTGCCAGCAGCTTGGGACAGGGGGACTATGGCTACACCTTC. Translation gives CASSLGQGDYGYTF.

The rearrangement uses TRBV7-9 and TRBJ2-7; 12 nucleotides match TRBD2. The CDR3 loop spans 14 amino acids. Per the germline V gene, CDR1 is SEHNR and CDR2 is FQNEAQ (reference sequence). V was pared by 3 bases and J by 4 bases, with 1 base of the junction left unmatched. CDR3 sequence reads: CASSFTSGGYEQYF. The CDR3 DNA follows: TGTGCCAGCAGCTTTACTAGCGGGGGGTACGAGCAGTACTTC.

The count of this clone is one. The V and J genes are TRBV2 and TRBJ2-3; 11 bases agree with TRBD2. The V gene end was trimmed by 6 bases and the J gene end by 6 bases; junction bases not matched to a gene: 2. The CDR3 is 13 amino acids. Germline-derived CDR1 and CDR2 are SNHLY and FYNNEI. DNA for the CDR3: TGTGCCAGCAGAACTAGCGGGGGTGATACGCAGTATTTT. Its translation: CASRTSGGDTQYF.

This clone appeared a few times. The CDR3: CASSQEAGGPGETQYF. The CDR3 coding sequence is TGTGCCAGCAGCCAAGAAGCGGGGGGGCCAGGAGAGACCCAGTACTTC. The rearrangement joins TRBV4-2 to TRBJ2-5, with 10 bases identical to TRBD2. This CDR3 comprises 16 residues. V lost 0 bases to trimming and J lost 4 bases; unmatched junction nucleotides: 5. Germline CDR1 and CDR2: LGHNA and YNFKEQ.

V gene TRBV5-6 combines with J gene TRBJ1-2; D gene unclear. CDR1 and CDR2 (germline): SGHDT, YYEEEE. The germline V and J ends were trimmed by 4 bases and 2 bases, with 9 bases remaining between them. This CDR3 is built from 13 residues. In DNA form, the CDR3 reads TGTGCCAGCAGCCCCGCCAGGAACTATGGCTACACCTTC. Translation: CASSPARNYGYTF.

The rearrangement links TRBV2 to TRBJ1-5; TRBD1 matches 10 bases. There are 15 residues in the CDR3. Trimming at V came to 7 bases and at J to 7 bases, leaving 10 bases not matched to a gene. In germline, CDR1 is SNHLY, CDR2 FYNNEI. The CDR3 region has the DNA TGTGCCAGCACTAGACAGGGGGCTTCGGGACAGCCCCAGCATTTT. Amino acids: CASTRQGASGQPQHF.

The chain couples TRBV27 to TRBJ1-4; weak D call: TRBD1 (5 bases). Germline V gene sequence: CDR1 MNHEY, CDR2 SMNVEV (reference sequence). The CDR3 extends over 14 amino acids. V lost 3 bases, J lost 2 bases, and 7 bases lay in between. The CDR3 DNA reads TGTGCCAGCAGTTTCGGGGGGACTAATGAAAAACTGTTTTTT. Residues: CASSFGGTNEKLFF.

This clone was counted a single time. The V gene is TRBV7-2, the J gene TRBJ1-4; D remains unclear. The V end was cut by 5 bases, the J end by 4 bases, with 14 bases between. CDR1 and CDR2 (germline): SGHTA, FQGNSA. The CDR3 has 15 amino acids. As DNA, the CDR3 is TGTGCCAGCAGCCCTACCCGAGCGGGTAATGAAAAACTGTTTTTT. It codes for CASSPTRAGNEKLFF.

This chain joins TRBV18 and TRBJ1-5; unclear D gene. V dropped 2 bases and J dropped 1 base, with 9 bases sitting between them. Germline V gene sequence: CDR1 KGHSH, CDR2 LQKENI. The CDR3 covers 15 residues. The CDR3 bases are TGTGCCAGCTCACCAATTGGCAACAGCAATCAGCCCCAGCATTTT. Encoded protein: CASSPIGNSNQPQHF. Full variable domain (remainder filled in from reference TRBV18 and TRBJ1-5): NAGVMQNPRHLVRRRGQEARLRCSPMKGHSHVYWYRQLPEEGLKFMVYLQKENIIDESGMPKERFSAEFPKEGPSILRIQQVVRGDSAAYFCASSPIGNSNQPQHFGDGTRLSIL.

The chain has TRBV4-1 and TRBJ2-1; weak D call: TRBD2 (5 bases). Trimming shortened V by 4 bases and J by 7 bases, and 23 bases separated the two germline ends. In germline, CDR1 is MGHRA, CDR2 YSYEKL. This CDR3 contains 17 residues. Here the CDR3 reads CASSRENEGAMVNEQFF. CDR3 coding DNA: TGCGCCAGCAGCCGGGAGAATGAAGGCGCCATGGTGAATGAGCAGTTCTTC.